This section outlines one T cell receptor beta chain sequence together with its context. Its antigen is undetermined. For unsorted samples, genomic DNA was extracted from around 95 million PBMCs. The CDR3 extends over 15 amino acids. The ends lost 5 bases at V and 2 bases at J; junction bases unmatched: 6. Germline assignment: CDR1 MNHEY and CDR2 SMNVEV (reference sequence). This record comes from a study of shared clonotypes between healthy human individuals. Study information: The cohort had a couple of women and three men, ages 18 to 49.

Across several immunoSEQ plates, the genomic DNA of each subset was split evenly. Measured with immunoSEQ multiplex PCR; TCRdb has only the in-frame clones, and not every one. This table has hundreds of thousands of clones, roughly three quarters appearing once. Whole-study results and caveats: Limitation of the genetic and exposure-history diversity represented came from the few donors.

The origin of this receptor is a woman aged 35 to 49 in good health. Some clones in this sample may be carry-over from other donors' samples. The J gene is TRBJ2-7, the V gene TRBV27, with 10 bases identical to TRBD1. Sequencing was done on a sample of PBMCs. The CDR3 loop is CASSPKGQGTYEQYF. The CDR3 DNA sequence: TGTGCCAGCAGTCCCAAGGGACAGGGGACCTACGAGCAGTACTTC.